This TCR beta chain derives from a study of T-cell reconstitution after alpha-beta-depleted transplantation in children. This sample's TCRbeta library carried unique molecular identifier barcodes. TCRdb analysed the PCR reads with MiXCR anew, one entry per CDR3 protein. The data contain roughly 100,000 distinct CDR3 sequences, under 9% of them seen just once; the ten biggest clones take up roughly 15%. This clonotype came up many times. CDR1 is LGHDT and CDR2 is YNNKEL in the germline V gene (reference sequence). Deletions cut 8 bases from V and 6 bases from J, with 11 bases between. The CDR3 is 11 amino acids.

The source is a boy between 2 and 15 years old with acute lymphoblastic leukemia, due to receive a stem cell transplant. This rearrangement joins TRBV3-1 to TRBJ2-7; D perhaps matches TRBD1 (6 bases). This specimen consisted of PBMCs, obtained before TCRalphabeta/CD19-depleted stem cell transplant. CDR3 loop: CASYGGGEQYF. Here the CDR3 DNA reads TGTGCCAGCTATGGGGGCGGCGAGCAGTACTTC.